This TCR beta chain comes out of a study of blood T cell repertoires in COVID-19. Study details: Samples of COVID-19 (acute and convalescent) were obtained from the United States, Italy and Spain. The cDNA or gDNA used as material had been derived from T cells, B-cell-depleted T cells, or PBMCs.

From germline, CDR1 is SGHAT and CDR2 FQNNGV. With 5 bases clipped from V and 0 bases from J, the junction kept 7 bases outside the gene matches. The CDR3 totals 18 residues. The assay was immunoSEQ multiplex PCR, and TCRdb's table has in-frame clones only and misses some. Seen here are 250,000 to 300,000 clones, 75% to 90% observed once, and the top ten hold about 4.6%. The sequencing sample was made of peripheral blood. The V and J genes are TRBV11-2 and TRBJ2-6; 10 bases agree with TRBD1. The sequence derives from a man aged 40-49 years with acute or convalescent COVID-19. The CDR3 sequence: CASSPRQGASSGANVLTF. In nucleotides, the CDR3 is TGTGCCAGCAGCCCAAGACAGGGGGCTTCCTCTGGGGCCAACGTCCTGACTTTC.